The 20 T cell receptor beta chains reported below all come from one sample, sequenced in a study of shared clonotypes between healthy human individuals. Generated by immunoSEQ multiplex PCR, the TCRdb table keeps only in-frame clones and is missing some. Of around 1.5 million clones listed, 95% to 99% are singletons. The sequenced material came from naive CD4+ T cells sorted from blood. The subset: CD45RA+ positively selected. The source is a young man in good health.

The CDR3 DNA reads as TGTGCCAGCAGCTTTCTCGGGCGAGACAGGGACGAGCAGTACTTC. This sequence encodes CASSFLGRDRDEQYF. The chain uses TRBV5-6 and TRBJ2-7, with 7 bases aligning to TRBD1. The CDR3 contains 15 residues. V lost 2 bases, J lost 5 bases, and 10 bases stayed unmatched. Germline loops: CDR1 SGHDT, CDR2 YYEEEE. Full variable domain (rest looked up from reference TRBV5-6 and TRBJ2-7): DAGVTQSPTHLIKTRGQQVTLRCSPKSGHDTVSWYQQALGQGPQFIFQYYEEEERQRGNFPDRFSGHQFPNYSSELNVNALLLGDSALYLCASSFLGRDRDEQYFGPGTRLTVT.

CDR3 loop: CASSLDRGDTQYF. The CDR3 region has the DNA TGTGCCAGCAGCTTAGATCGTGGAGATACGCAGTATTTT. This sequence joins TRBV11-3 and TRBJ2-3, with unresolved D. This CDR3 has 13 residues. Per the germline V gene, CDR1 is SGHNT and CDR2 is YENEEA. Trimming took 0 bases from V and 5 from J, leaving 6 bases between them.

This sequence joins TRBV5-1 and TRBJ2-7; TRBD2 agrees at 12 bases. Germline CDR1 reads SGHRS; CDR2 reads YFSETQ. Trimming took 0 bases from V and 4 from J; bases not matched to a gene: 11. This CDR3 contains 18 residues. CDR3 loop: CASSLAGLAGGPKYEQYF. For the CDR3, the DNA is TGCGCCAGCAGCTTGGCCGGGCTAGCGGGAGGGCCGAAGTACGAGCAGTACTTC.

Note on this clone: Other DNA sequences in the same sample also yield this CDR3. V usage is TRBV5-1 and J usage is TRBJ2-1; TRBD1 matches 8 bases. CDR3 length: 14 amino acids. The J segment lost 4 bases and the V segment lost 2 bases, leaving 2 bases of the junction unmatched. The germline gives CDR1 SGHRS, CDR2 YFSETQ. DNA of the CDR3: TGCGCCAGCAGCTTAGACAGGGGTTACAATGAGCAGTTCTTC. It codes for CASSLDRGYNEQFF.

The chain carries TRBV4-1 and TRBJ1-2, with TRBD1 as a possible D gene (6 bases). Trimming removed 0 bases at V and 3 bases at J, with 11 bases between. Germline V gene data show CDR1 as MGHRA and CDR2 as YSYEKL. The CDR3 has 15 residues. Here the CDR3 reads CASSQDLWGHYGYTF. CDR3 DNA: TGCGCCAGCAGCCAAGATTTATGGGGGCACTATGGCTACACCTTC.

This clone came up once. The chain has TRBV5-4 and TRBJ2-7; D may be TRBD1 (6 bases). The V gene lost 3 bases and the J gene lost 2 bases, with 18 bases spanning the gap. The CDR3 length is 16 residues. CDR1 SGHNT and CDR2 YYREEE come from the germline V gene (reference sequence). Here the CDR3 reads CASSSPGQLVAYEQYF. The CDR3 bases are TGTGCCAGCAGCTCGCCCGGACAGTTAGTAGCCTACGAGCAGTACTTC. Together with reference TRBV5-4 and TRBJ2-7, the CDR3 gives the full variable domain: ETGVTQSPTHLIKTRGQQVTLRCSSQSGHNTVSWYQQALGQGPQFIFQYYREEENGRGNFPPRFSGLQFPNYSSELNVNALELDDSALYLCASSSPGQLVAYEQYFGPGTRLTVT.

The genes are TRBV5-1 and TRBJ1-1, with D unclear. The CDR3 covers 14 residues. Trimming removed 0 bases at V and 0 bases at J, with 6 bases between. Germline V gives CDR1 SGHRS, CDR2 YFSETQ. The CDR3 sequence: CASSLGEMNTEAFF. In nucleotides, the CDR3 is TGCGCCAGCAGCTTGGGGGAGATGAACACTGAAGCTTTCTTT. Full variable domain (missing parts from reference TRBV5-1 and TRBJ1-1): KAGVTQTPRYLIKTRGQQVTLSCSPISGHRSVSWYQQTPGQGLQFLFEYFSETQRNKGNFPGRFSGRQFSNSRSEMNVSTLELGDSALYLCASSLGEMNTEAFFGQGTRLTVV.

Only one count was recorded for this clone. The rearrangement uses TRBV14 and TRBJ2-7; D gene ambiguous. Germline V CDR1 and CDR2: SGHDN, FVKESK. The CDR3 spans 14 residues. V was shortened by 1 base and J by 4 bases, with 11 bases between the two germline ends. In DNA, the CDR3 is TGTGCCAGCAGCCAAGGGACCTACCGATACGAGCAGTACTTC. Amino acids: CASSQGTYRYEQYF.

V usage is TRBV5-1 and J usage is TRBJ2-1; 9 bases agree with TRBD2. Germline loops: CDR1 SGHRS, CDR2 YFSETQ. The CDR3 has 16 amino acids. The V and J ends lost 0 bases and 8 bases, in that order; junction bases with no gene match: 9. In nucleotides, the CDR3 is TGCGCCAGCAGCTTGGTGGGCGGGAGGGCCGGCGATGAGCAGTTCTTC. This encodes CASSLVGGRAGDEQFF.

The chain has TRBV19 and TRBJ2-1; 12 nucleotides line up with TRBD2. The CDR3 has 18 residues. V was clipped by 7 bases and J by 1 base; unmatched bases: 11. CDR1 is LNHDA, CDR2 SQIVND, per germline (reference sequence). CDR3 nucleotide sequence: TGTGCCAGTACCTCTCTAGCGGGAGGGCCGGTATCCTACAATGAGCAGTTCTTC. Amino acids: CASTSLAGGPVSYNEQFF.

This chain connects TRBV11-2 to TRBJ2-7; D not resolved. This CDR3 region has 12 residues. Germline V gene sequence: CDR1 SGHAT, CDR2 FQNNGV. Trimming removed 1 base at V and 9 bases at J, with 10 bases between. For the CDR3, the DNA is TGTGCCAGCAGCTTAGTCCCTCCAGGGCAGTACTTC. Translating it yields CASSLVPPGQYF. The full variable domain, rest sourced from reference TRBV11-2 and TRBJ2-7, is EAGVAQSPRYKIIEKRQSVAFWCNPISGHATLYWYQQILGQGPKLLIQFQNNGVVDDSQLPKDRFSAERLKGVDSTLKIQPAKLEDSAVYLCASSLVPPGQYFGPGTRLTVT.

The rearrangement joins TRBV28 to TRBJ2-2; a weak D match, TRBD1 (6 bases). Trimming took off 3 bases at V and 1 base at J, with 9 bases between the two ends. This CDR3 has 15 amino acids. Germline loops: CDR1 MDHEN, CDR2 SYDVKM. The CDR3 sequence: CASSFMGQNTGELFF. DNA for the CDR3: TGTGCCAGCAGTTTCATGGGACAGAACACCGGGGAGCTGTTTTTT.

The chain combines TRBV7-3 with TRBJ2-5; 11 bases are shared with TRBD1. V was clipped by 3 bases and J by 4 bases; unmatched bases: 7. The CDR3 loop spans 16 amino acids. Germline loops: CDR1 SGHTA, CDR2 FQGTGA. The chain's CDR3 is CASSFYGQGAVETQYF. The CDR3 bases are TGTGCCAGCAGCTTCTATGGACAGGGGGCGGTAGAGACCCAGTACTTC.

The V call is TRBV7-9, the J call TRBJ2-5; 7 nucleotides align to TRBD1. CDR3 size: 14 residues. Germline CDR1 is SEHNR and CDR2 is FQNEAQ (reference sequence). V dropped 5 bases and J dropped 5; count of bases not matched to a gene: 8. The CDR3 spells CASSITGVIETQYF. CDR3 nucleotides: TGTGCCAGCAGCATAACAGGGGTGATTGAGACCCAGTACTTC.

On this clone: Other DNA sequences in this specimen translate into the identical CDR3. The chain links TRBV29-1 to TRBJ2-7; TRBD2 might be the D (5 bases). Looked up from germline, CDR1 is SQVTM and CDR2 is ANQGSEA. With 3 bases removed from V and 2 bases from J, the gap between germline ends came to 5 bases. The CDR3 is 11 amino acids. The CDR3 here is CSVEEAYEQYF. DNA of the CDR3: TGCAGCGTTGAGGAGGCCTACGAGCAGTACTTC.

V is TRBV9 and J is TRBJ2-7, with D possibly TRBD2 on 6 matching bases. V was shortened by 0 bases and J by 6 bases, with 10 bases between the two germline ends. Germline values: CDR1 SGDLS, CDR2 YYNGEE. CDR3 size: 13 residues. CDR3 sequence: CASSVGRASEQYF. As DNA, the CDR3 is TGTGCCAGCAGCGTAGGGAGGGCATCCGAGCAGTACTTC. Using reference TRBV9 and TRBJ2-7 for the parts outside the CDR3, the full variable domain is DSGVTQTPKHLITATGQRVTLRCSPRSGDLSVYWYQQSLDQGLQFLIQYYNGEERAKGNILERFSAQQFPDLHSELNLSSLELGDSALYFCASSVGRASEQYFGPGTRLTVT.

This chain uses TRBV7-2 with TRBJ2-5, with 9 bases aligning to TRBD2. Trimming took 3 bases from V and 7 from J; bases not matched to a gene: 6. CDR1 SGHTA and CDR2 FQGNSA come from the germline V gene. The CDR3 runs to 14 residues. The CDR3 loop reads CASSLDGREGTQYF. CDR3 sequence (DNA): TGTGCCAGCAGCTTGGATGGGCGGGAGGGGACCCAGTACTTC.

The V and J genes are TRBV5-1 and TRBJ1-1; no firm D call. The CDR3 is 13 amino acids. The germline V and J ends were trimmed by 0 bases and 8 bases, with 11 bases remaining between them. Germline CDR1 and CDR2: SGHRS and YFSETQ. The CDR3 is CASSLAGGREAFF. Here the CDR3 DNA reads TGCGCCAGCAGCTTGGCCGGTGGCAGAGAAGCTTTCTTT.

This chain uses TRBV7-3 with TRBJ2-7, with D perhaps TRBD1 (6 bases). The germline V gene encodes CDR1 SGHTA and CDR2 FQGTGA. The CDR3 is made up of 14 amino acids. Trimming left V 4 bases short and J 7 bases short, with 17 bases between. The CDR3 loop is CASSSTGAEGEQYF. The CDR3 DNA is TGTGCCAGCAGCTCGACAGGTGCTGAGGGAGAGCAGTACTTC.

A single count supports this clone. J is TRBJ2-2 and V is TRBV29-1; TRBD2 is a possible D gene (7 bases). Germline assignment: CDR1 SQVTM and CDR2 ANQGSEA. The ends were cut back, 7 bases at V and 4 bases at J, with 19 bases in the middle. This CDR3 has 15 amino acids. The CDR3 DNA is TGCAGCGCCTTCGGGGGGCTCGGCAGCACCGGGGAGCTGTTTTTT. It yields the protein CSAFGGLGSTGELFF.